This T cell receptor beta chain appears in the sequencing data of a study of somatic mutations in cytotoxic T cells in rheumatoid arthritis. Study results and caveats: The study found that the largest CD8+ clone exceeded 20% of CD8+ cells in about an eighth of the 65 patients. Relative to age-matched healthy controls, rheumatoid arthritis patients did not differ significantly in CD8+ T-cell clonality.

The J segment lost 7 bases and the V segment lost 4 bases, leaving 6 bases of the junction unmatched. The CDR3 is made up of 15 amino acids. Germline CDR1 reads MNHEY; CDR2 reads SMNVEV (reference sequence). In the case of this clone: The antigen remains undetermined.

TCRdb's copy holds only in-frame clones and misses some; the assay was immunoSEQ multiplex PCR. This sample has 7,000 to 9,500 clones; around 90% occur once, and the top ten carry 15% to 20%. This receptor was identified in a man in his forties with rheumatoid arthritis. The rearrangement uses TRBV27 and TRBJ2-3; 12 positions agree with TRBD2. Sequencing was carried out using CD8+ T cells sorted from blood. CDR3 sequence reads: CASSWASGGGNTQYF. CDR3 DNA sequence: TGTGCCAGCAGTTGGGCTAGCGGGGGGGGGAATACGCAGTATTTT.